The 8 T cell receptor beta chains below come from one sample, sequenced in a study of T cells in women clearing cervical HPV infection. Some clones are missing from TCRdb's copy, which holds only in-frame ones; the method was immunoSEQ multiplex PCR. The specimen's table records more than 30,000 clones. Sequencing was carried out using blood buffy coat. All receptors derive from a woman between 18 and 70 years old with a cervical HPV16 infection that either progressed to CIN3+ or cleared (not recorded which).

Points on this clone: The read halts 3 residues ahead of the CDR3 end, with the missing end drawn from the germline J gene. The chain couples TRBV6-1 to TRBJ2-7; 8 nucleotides line up with TRBD2. Germline V gene sequence: CDR1 MNHNS, CDR2 SASEGT. The CDR3 contains 15 residues. The V gene end was trimmed by 1 base and the J gene end by 3 bases; junction bases not matched to a gene: 5. The CDR3 DNA, read in part, is TGTGCCAGCAGTGAAGAAGGCGGGGGGCACTACGAG. Its translation: CASSEEGGGHYE. The entire CDR3 is CASSEEGGGHYEQYF.

A word on this clone: The read finishes 3 residues shy of the CDR3 end, and the germline J gene is used to complete it. The V call is TRBV18, the J call TRBJ1-2; the D is unclear. CDR1 and CDR2 (germline): KGHSH, LQKENI. This CDR3 has 13 residues. Partial CDR3 DNA: TGTGCCAGCTCACCACGAGCGGGCGACGAC. It translates to CASSPRAGDD. In full, the CDR3 is CASSPRAGDDYTF.

For this clone: The DNA ends 3 residues before the CDR3 does, and the rest of the CDR3 is filled in from the germline J gene. This chain connects TRBV5-1 to TRBJ1-2, with TRBD1 as a possible D gene (5 bases). This CDR3 is built from 15 residues. Trimming shortened V by 0 bases and J by 6 bases, and 15 bases separated the two germline ends. Germline V gene data show CDR1 as SGHRS and CDR2 as YFSETQ. CDR3 DNA, as far as it was read: TGCGCCAGCAGCTTGGCTCCAGGGCGAGAGGATGGC. Its protein product is CASSLAPGREDG. The whole CDR3 protein reads CASSLAPGREDGYTF.

About this clone itself: The CDR3 is cut off 3 residues early in the read; its end comes from the germline J gene. The chain has TRBV7-6 and TRBJ2-2, with 7 bases fitting TRBD2. J gave up 0 bases and V 9 bases, and 7 bases lay outside the gene matches. CDR1 and CDR2 from the germline V gene are SGHVS and FNYEAQ. There are 15 residues in the CDR3. The CDR3 DNA, read in part, is TGTGCCAGTAAGGGACTAACCTCGAACACCGGGGAG. Its protein product is CASKGLTSNTGE. The CDR3 in its entirety is CASKGLTSNTGELFF. Together with reference TRBV7-6 and TRBJ2-2, the CDR3 gives the full variable domain: GAGVSQSPRYKVTKRGQDVALRCDPISGHVSLYWYRQALGQGPEFLTYFNYEAQQDKSGLPNDRFSAERPEGSISTLTIQRTEQRDSAMYRCASKGLTSNTGELFFGEGSRLTVL.

Turning to this clone: One end of the junction fails to match germline, which may point to a read error. Sequencing ends 3 residues short of the CDR3 end; the germline J gene provides the rest. The gene calls are TRBV4-2 and TRBJ2-1, with TRBD2 identical over 10 bases. Germline V CDR1 and CDR2: LGHNA, YNFKEQ. The CDR3 has 16 residues. The DNA read from the CDR3 is TGCGCCAGCAGCCAGGATCTAGCGGGAGTATACAATGAG. Translating gives CASSQDLAGVYNE. The whole CDR3 sequence is CASSQDLAGVYNEQFF.

With regard to this clone: The read gets to within 3 residues of the CDR3 end, and the germline J gene fills in the rest. This rearrangement joins TRBV6-2 or TRBV6-3 to TRBJ1-5; possibly TRBD1 for D (6 bases). Between the trimmed V and J ends, which lost 2 bases and 7 bases, there was a span of 12 bases. The germline V gene has CDR1 MNHEY and CDR2 SVGEGT. This CDR3 comprises 14 residues. The CDR3 bases that were read are TGTGCCAGCAGTTACGGGGGGGGCCACCAGCCC. Encoded protein: CASSYGGGHQP. The CDR3, in full, reads CASSYGGGHQPQHF.

Note on this clone: From the germline J gene comes the end of the CDR3, since the read stops 3 residues before it. The rearrangement links TRBV29-1 to TRBJ2-3; 7 nucleotides line up with TRBD1. Germline trimming cut 8 bases from V and 2 bases from J; bases unmatched to any gene: 13. Germline V gene lookup returns CDR1 SQVTM and CDR2 ANQGSEA. The CDR3 loop spans 15 amino acids. The covered CDR3 bases are TGCAGCACAGCGACAGGGTTGGGTATCACAGATACG. Its translation: CSTATGLGITDT. The whole CDR3 protein is CSTATGLGITDTQYF.

About this clone itself: The read gets to within 3 residues of the CDR3 end, and the germline J gene fills in the rest. J is TRBJ2-1 and V is TRBV7-6; 10 bases match TRBD2. Germline CDR1 is SGHVS and CDR2 is FNYEAQ. The CDR3 covers 15 residues. V was clipped by 5 bases and J by 2 bases; unmatched bases: 3. CDR3 DNA (partial): TGTGCCAGCAGCCTAAGCGGGGGGGCCTACAATGAG. Amino acids: CASSLSGGAYNE. The CDR3, in full, reads CASSLSGGAYNEQFF.